The T cell receptor beta chain described here comes from a study of Tregs in tolerant kidney transplant recipients. Study-level findings and limits: Validation in larger populations is needed because few patients were studied. The most relevant donor-specific Treg TCRbeta repertoire apparently came from expansion with activated donor B cells. Changing PCR primers prevented nucleotide comparison between some patients' samples.

As for this clone: Its antigen is unknown. Sequencing ends 3 residues short of the CDR3 end; the germline J gene provides the rest.

The germline V gene encodes CDR1 SEHNR and CDR2 FQNEAQ (reference sequence). The germline V and J ends were trimmed by 5 bases and 6 bases, with 8 bases remaining between them. There are 12 residues in the CDR3. Generated by immunoSEQ multiplex PCR, the TCRdb table keeps only in-frame clones and is missing some. The sample has 14,000 or so clones; the top ten hold about 25%. Recipients received nonmyeloablative bone marrow transplants from related graft donors, with transient mixed chimerism. The material was CD8+ T cells from blood (PBMCs), obtained 6 months after the transplant. The J gene is TRBJ1-5, the V gene TRBV7-9; D unclear. This TCR derives from a human patient who received a combined kidney and bone marrow transplant. Some T cells may have come from the graft donor. The covered CDR3 bases are TGTGCCAGCAGCGCGGGATTTCAGCCC. Its translation is CASSAGFQP. The CDR3 as a whole reads CASSAGFQPQHF.